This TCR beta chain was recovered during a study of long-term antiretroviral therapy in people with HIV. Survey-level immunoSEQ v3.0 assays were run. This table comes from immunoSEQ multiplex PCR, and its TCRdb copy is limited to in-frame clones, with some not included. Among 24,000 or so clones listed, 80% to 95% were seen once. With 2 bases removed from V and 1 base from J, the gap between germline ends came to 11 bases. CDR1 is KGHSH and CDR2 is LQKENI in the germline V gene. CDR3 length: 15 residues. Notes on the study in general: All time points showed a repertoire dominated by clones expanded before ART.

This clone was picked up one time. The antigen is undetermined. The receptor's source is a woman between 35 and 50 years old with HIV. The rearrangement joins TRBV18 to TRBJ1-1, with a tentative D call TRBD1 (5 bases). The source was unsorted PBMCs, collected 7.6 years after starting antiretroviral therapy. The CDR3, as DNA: TGTGCCAGCTCACCAGGTAAGGGGACGAACACTGAAGCTTTCTTT. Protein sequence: CASSPGKGTNTEAFF.